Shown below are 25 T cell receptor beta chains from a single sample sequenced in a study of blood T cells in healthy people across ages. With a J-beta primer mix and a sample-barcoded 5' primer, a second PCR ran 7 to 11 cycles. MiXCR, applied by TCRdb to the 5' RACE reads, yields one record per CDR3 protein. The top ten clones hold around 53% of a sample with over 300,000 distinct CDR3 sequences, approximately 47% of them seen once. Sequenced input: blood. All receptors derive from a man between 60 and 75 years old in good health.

DNA of the CDR3: TGCAGTGCTGCCCCGGGACTGGCCTACAATGAGCAGTACTTC. Translating gives CSAAPGLAYNEQYF. V and J are TRBV20-1 and TRBJ2-1, with D maybe TRBD2 (6 bases). The J call may be in error: the DNA end matches TRBJ2-7 better. The CDR3 consists of 14 residues. CDR1 and CDR2 from the germline V gene are DFQATT and SNEGSKA (reference sequence).

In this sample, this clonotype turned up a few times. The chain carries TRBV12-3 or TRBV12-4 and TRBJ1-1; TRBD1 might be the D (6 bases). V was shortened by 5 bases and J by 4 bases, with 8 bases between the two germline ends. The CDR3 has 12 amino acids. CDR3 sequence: CASSGGITEAFF. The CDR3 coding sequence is TGTGCCAGCAGTGGGGGCATCACTGAAGCTTTCTTT.

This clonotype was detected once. The CDR3 loop is CASSLTHFQGGVGGYTF. In DNA form, the CDR3 reads TGTGCCAGCAGTTTAACCCATTTTCAGGGGGGCGTCGGGGGCTACACCTTC. The V gene is TRBV27, the J gene TRBJ1-2; 7 nucleotides align to TRBD1. Germline CDR1 reads MNHEY; CDR2 reads SMNVEV (reference sequence). The CDR3 contains 17 residues. J lost 8 bases, V lost 2 bases, and 17 bases had no gene match.

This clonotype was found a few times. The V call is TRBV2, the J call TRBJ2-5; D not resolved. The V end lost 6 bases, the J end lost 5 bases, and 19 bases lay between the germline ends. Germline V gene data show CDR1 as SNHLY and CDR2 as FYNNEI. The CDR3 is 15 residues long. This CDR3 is CASRATPGARETQYF. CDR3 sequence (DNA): TGTGCCAGCAGAGCCACACCCGGCGCGCGGGAGACCCAGTACTTC.

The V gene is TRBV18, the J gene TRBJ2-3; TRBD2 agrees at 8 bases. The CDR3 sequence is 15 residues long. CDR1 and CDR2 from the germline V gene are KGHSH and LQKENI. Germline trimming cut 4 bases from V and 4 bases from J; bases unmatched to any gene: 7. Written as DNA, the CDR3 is TGTGCCAGCTCACTGCCCCTTAGCGGGGCAGATACGCAGTATTTT. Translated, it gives CASSLPLSGADTQYF.

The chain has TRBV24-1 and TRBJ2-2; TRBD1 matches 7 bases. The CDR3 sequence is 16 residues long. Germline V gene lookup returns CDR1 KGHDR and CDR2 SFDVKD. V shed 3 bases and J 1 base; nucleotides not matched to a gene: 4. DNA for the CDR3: TGTGCCACCAGTGATAGGGGGACAGAGAACACCGGGGAGCTGTTTTTT. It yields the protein CATSDRGTENTGELFF.

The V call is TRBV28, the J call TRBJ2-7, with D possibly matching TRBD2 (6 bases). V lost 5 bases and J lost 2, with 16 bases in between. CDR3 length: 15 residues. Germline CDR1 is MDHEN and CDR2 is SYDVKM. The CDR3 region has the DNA TGTGCCAGCAGTCCTCAGCAGGAGGGCCCCTACGAGCAGTACTTC. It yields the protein CASSPQQEGPYEQYF.

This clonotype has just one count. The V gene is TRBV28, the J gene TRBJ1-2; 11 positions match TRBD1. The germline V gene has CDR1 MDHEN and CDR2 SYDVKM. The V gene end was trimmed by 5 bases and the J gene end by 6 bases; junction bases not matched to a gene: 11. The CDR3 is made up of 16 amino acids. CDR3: CASSPSPGQGADGYTF. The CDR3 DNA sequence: TGTGCCAGCAGTCCGTCGCCTGGACAGGGGGCGGATGGCTACACCTTC.

In nucleotides, the CDR3 is TGTGCCAGCAGTTACGGGACAGGGTTTCTAGATACGCAGTATTTT. Its translation is CASSYGTGFLDTQYF. V usage is TRBV6-6 and J usage is TRBJ2-3, with 9 bases identical to TRBD1. Germline V gene lookup returns CDR1 MNHNY and CDR2 SVGAGI (reference sequence). This CDR3 region has 15 residues. After removal of 2 bases from V and 5 bases from J, the junction contained 5 bases not matched to a gene.

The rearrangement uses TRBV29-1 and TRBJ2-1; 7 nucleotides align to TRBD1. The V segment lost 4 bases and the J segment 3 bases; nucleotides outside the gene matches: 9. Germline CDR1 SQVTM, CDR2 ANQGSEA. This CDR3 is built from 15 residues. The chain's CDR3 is CSVVADRRYYNEQFF. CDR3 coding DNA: TGCAGCGTTGTTGCGGACAGGAGATACTACAATGAGCAGTTCTTC.

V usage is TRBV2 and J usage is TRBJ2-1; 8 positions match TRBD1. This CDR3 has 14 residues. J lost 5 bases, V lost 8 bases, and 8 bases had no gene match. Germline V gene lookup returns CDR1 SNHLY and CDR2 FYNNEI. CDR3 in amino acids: CASLGQGAHNEQFF. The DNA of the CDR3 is TGTGCCAGCCTCGGGCAGGGGGCCCACAATGAGCAGTTCTTC.

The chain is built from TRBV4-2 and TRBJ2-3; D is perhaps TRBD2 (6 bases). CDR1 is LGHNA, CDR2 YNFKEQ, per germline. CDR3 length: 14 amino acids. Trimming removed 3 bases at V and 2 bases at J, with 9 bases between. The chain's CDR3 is CASSQASDTDTQYF. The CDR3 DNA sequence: TGTGCCAGCAGCCAGGCTAGCGACACAGATACGCAGTATTTT.

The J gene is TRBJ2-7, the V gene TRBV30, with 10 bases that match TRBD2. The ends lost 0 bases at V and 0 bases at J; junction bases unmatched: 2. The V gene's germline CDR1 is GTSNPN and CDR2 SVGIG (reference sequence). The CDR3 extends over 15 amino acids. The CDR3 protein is CAWSVLAGASYEQYF. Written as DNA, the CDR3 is TGTGCCTGGAGTGTTCTAGCGGGGGCCTCCTACGAGCAGTACTTC.

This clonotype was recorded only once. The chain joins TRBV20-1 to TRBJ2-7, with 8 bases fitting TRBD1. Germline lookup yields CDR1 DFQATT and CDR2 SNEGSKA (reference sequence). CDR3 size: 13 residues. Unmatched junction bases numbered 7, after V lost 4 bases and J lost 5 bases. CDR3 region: CSATRTGFDEQYF. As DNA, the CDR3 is TGCAGTGCTACCCGGACAGGGTTTGACGAGCAGTACTTC.

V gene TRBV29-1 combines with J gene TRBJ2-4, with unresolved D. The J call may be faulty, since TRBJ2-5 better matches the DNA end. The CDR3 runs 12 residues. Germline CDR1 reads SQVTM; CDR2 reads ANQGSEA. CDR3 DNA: TGCAGCATCCAGTCCCCCCAAGAGACCCAGTACTTC. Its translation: CSIQSPQETQYF.

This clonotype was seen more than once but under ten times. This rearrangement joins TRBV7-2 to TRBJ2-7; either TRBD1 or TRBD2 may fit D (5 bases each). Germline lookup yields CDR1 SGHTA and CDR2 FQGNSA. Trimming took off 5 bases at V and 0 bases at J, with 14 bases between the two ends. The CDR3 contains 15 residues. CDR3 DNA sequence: TGTGCCAGCAGCCCGACCGGGGCGGTCTCCTACGAGCAGTACTTC. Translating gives CASSPTGAVSYEQYF. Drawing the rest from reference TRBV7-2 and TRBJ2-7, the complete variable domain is GAGVSQSPSNKVTEKGKDVELRCDPISGHTALYWYRQSLGQGLEFLIYFQGNSAPDKSGLPSDRFSAERTGGSVSTLTIQRTQQEDSAVYLCASSPTGAVSYEQYFGPGTRLTVT.

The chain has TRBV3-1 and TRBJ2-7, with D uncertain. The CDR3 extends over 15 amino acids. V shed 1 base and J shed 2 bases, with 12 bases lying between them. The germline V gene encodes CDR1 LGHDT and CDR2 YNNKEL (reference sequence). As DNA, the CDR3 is TGTGCCAGCAGCCAAGGGGCTAGTTGGGCCTACGAGCAGTACTTC. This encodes CASSQGASWAYEQYF.

CDR3 bases: TGTGCCAGCAGCCACCAGGTGGTCCAACTGAACTACGAGCAGTACTTC. It codes for CASSHQVVQLNYEQYF. The rearrangement uses TRBV6-2 or TRBV6-3 and TRBJ2-7; no firm D call. V dropped 6 bases and J dropped 3 bases, with 21 bases sitting between them. The CDR3 runs to 16 residues. Per germline, CDR1 MNHEY and CDR2 SVGEGT.

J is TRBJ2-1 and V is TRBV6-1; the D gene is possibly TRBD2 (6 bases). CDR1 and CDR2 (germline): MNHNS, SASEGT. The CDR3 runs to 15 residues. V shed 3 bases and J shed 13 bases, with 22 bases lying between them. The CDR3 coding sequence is TGTGCCAGCAGTGACCAGACTAGGTGGCAAGAGACCCAGTTCTTC. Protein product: CASSDQTRWQETQFF.

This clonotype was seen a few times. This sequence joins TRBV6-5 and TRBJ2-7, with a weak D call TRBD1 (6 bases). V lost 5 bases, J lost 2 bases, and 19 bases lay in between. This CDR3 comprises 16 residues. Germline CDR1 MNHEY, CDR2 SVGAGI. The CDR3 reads CASSRYSGATAYEQYF. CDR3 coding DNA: TGTGCCAGCAGTCGTTATTCAGGGGCTACCGCCTACGAGCAGTACTTC.

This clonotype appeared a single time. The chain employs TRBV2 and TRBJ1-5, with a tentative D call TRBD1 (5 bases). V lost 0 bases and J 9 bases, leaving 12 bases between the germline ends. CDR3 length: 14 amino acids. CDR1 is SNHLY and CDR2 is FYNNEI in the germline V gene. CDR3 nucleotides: TGTGCCAGCAGTGAAGCACTTACAACAGGGCCCCAGCATTTT. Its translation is CASSEALTTGPQHF.

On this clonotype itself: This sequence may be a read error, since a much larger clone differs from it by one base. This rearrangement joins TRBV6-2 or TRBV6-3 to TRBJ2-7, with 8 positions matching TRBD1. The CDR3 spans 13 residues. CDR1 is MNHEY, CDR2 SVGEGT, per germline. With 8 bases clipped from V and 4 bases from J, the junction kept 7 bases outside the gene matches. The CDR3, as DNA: TGTGCCAGCGTACGGACAGGGATTTACGAGCAGTACTTC. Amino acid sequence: CASVRTGIYEQYF.

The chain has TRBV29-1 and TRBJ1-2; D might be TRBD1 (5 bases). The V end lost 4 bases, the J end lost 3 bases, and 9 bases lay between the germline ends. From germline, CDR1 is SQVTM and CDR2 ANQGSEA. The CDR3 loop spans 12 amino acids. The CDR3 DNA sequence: TGCAGCGTTGGAGGGACCTACTATGGCTACACCTTC. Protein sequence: CSVGGTYYGYTF.

In DNA form, the CDR3 reads TGTGCCAGCAGCTTTTCCCGGGGCGAGCAGTACTTC. Translated: CASSFSRGEQYF. The rearrangement joins TRBV5-6 to TRBJ2-7, with a weak D call TRBD2 (5 bases). V lost 2 bases and J lost 6, with 9 bases in between. There are 12 residues in the CDR3. Germline CDR1 reads SGHDT; CDR2 reads YYEEEE.

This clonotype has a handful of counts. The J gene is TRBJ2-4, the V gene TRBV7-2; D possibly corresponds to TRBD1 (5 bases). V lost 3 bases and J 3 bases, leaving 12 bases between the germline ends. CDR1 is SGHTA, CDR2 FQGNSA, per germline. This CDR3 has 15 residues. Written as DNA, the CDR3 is TGTGCCAGCAGCTTCAGGGCCGACGGCAAAAACATTCAGTACTTC. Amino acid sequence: CASSFRADGKNIQYF.